Following are 6 T cell receptor beta chains from one sample sequenced in a study of T cells in Graves' hyperthyroidism and ophthalmopathy. Researchers took RNA transcripts and amplified the TCR beta CDR3 regions from them. The HTBI primer set served for first-round RT-PCR of the TCR CDR3. TCRdb recomputed calls from the multiplex PCR reads with MiXCR, one row per CDR3 protein. The table lists 300,000 to 400,000 distinct CDR3 sequences, approximately 15% of them singletons. Sample: blood. The receptor source for this set is a woman aged 30 to 39 with Graves' ophthalmopathy.

This clonotype came up many times. V is TRBV20-1 and J is TRBJ2-3; possibly TRBD1 or TRBD2 for D (5 bases each). The CDR3 totals 13 residues. In germline, CDR1 is DFQATT, CDR2 SNEGSKA (reference sequence). The germline V and J ends were trimmed by 0 bases and 1 base, with 5 bases remaining between them. The CDR3 reads CSAREGGTDTQYF. The CDR3, as DNA: TGCAGTGCTAGAGAGGGGGGCACAGATACGCAGTATTTT.

Only a few counts were recorded for this clonotype. The J gene is TRBJ2-7, the V gene TRBV6-6, with D perhaps TRBD1 (5 bases). V gave up 2 bases and J gave up 7 bases, with 9 bases separating them. The germline CDR1 and CDR2 sequences are MNHNY and SVGAGI (reference sequence). The CDR3 has 12 residues. The CDR3 protein is CASSYQGREQYF. The CDR3 DNA sequence: TGTGCCAGCAGTTACCAGGGCCGGGAGCAGTACTTC.

V and J are TRBV28 and TRBJ2-5; 7 bases are shared with TRBD1. V trimming: 5 bases; J trimming: 5 bases; junction bases outside the gene matches: 14. Germline V gene data show CDR1 as MDHEN and CDR2 as SYDVKM. The CDR3 is made up of 16 amino acids. CDR3 sequence (DNA): TGTGCCAGCAGTGGTAGACAGGGTAACGTTGGGGAGACCCAGTACTTC. It yields the protein CASSGRQGNVGETQYF.

This clonotype was counted at least ten times. The rearrangement links TRBV6-1 to TRBJ2-7; D unclear. V lost 0 bases and J lost 4, with 16 bases in between. The CDR3 has 16 residues. Germline-derived CDR1 and CDR2 are MNHNS and SASEGT. In DNA, the CDR3 is TGTGCCAGCAGTGAAGCGGTGGGGTTGGGGTGGTACGAGCAGTACTTC. Protein sequence: CASSEAVGLGWYEQYF.

There are many counts of this clonotype. CDR3 loop: CASRKTGGLHANYGYTF. CDR3 DNA sequence: TGTGCCAGCCGAAAGACAGGGGGACTACACGCTAACTATGGCTACACCTTC. The chain uses TRBV28 and TRBJ1-2; the match to TRBD1 covers 9 bases. The trim removed 8 bases at V and 0 bases at J, leaving 13 bases unmatched. The CDR3 has 17 amino acids. CDR1 is MDHEN and CDR2 is SYDVKM in the germline V gene.

This clonotype came up a few times. A much larger clone differs by one base, so this may be a read error. The J gene is TRBJ2-2, the V gene TRBV11-2; a possible D gene is TRBD2 (5 bases). CDR3 length equals 15 residues. CDR1 and CDR2 (germline): SGHAT, FQNNGV. The CDR3 nucleotides are TGTGCCAGCAGCCCCCGACCAGCGAACACCGGGGAGCCGTTTTTT. It translates to CASSPRPANTGEPFF.